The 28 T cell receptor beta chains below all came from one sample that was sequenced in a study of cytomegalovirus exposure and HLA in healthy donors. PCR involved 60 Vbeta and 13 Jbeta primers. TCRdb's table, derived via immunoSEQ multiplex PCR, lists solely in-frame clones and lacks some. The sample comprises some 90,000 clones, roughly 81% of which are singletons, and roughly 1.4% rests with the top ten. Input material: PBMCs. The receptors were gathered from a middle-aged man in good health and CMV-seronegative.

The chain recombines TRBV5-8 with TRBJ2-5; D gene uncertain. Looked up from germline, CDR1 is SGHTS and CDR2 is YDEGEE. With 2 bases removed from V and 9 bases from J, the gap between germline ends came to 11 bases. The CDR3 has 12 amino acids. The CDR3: CASSFSSLAQYF. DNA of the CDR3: TGTGCCAGCAGCTTTAGTTCCCTCGCCCAGTACTTC.

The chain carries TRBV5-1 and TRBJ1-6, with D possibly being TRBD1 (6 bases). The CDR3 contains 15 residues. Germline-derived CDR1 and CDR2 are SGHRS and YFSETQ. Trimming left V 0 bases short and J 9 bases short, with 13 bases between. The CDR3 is CASSLEQGPGSPLHF. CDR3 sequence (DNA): TGCGCCAGCAGCTTGGAGCAGGGGCCGGGTTCACCCCTCCACTTT.

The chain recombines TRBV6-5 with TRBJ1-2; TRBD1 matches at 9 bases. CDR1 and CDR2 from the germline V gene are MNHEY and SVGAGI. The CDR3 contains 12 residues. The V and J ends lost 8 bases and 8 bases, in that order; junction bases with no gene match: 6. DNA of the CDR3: TGTGCCAGCTCGGACAGGGGCCACGGCTACACCTTC. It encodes CASSDRGHGYTF.

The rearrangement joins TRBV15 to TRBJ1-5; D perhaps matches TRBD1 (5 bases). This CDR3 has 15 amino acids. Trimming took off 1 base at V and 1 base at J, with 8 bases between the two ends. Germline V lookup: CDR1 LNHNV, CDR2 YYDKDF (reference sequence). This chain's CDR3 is CATSRARTSNQPQHF. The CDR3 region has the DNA TGTGCCACCAGCAGAGCTCGGACAAGCAATCAGCCCCAGCATTTT. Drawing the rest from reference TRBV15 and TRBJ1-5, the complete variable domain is DAMVIQNPRYQVTQFGKPVTLSCSQTLNHNVMYWYQQKSSQAPKLLFHYYDKDFNNEADTPDNFQSRRPNTSFCFLDIRSPGLGDTAMYLCATSRARTSNQPQHFGDGTRLSIL.

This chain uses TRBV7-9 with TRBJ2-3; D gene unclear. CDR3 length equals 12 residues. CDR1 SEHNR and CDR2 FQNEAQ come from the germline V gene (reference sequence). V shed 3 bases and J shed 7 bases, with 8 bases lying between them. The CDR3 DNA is TGTGCCAGCAGCTTCCCCAGAAATACGCAGTATTTT. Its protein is CASSFPRNTQYF.

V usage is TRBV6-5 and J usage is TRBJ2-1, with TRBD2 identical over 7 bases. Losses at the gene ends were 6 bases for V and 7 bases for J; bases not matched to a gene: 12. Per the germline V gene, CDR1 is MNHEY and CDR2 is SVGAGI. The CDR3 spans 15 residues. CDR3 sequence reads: CASSPGGLLINEQFF. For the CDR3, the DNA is TGTGCCAGCAGCCCTGGGGGACTACTAATTAATGAGCAGTTCTTC.

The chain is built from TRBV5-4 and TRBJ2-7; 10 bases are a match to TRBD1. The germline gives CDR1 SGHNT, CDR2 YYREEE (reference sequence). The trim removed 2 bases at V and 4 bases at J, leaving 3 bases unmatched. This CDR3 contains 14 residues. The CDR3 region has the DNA TGTGCCAGCAGCTTCTGGGACAGGGGATACGAGCAGTACTTC. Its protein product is CASSFWDRGYEQYF.

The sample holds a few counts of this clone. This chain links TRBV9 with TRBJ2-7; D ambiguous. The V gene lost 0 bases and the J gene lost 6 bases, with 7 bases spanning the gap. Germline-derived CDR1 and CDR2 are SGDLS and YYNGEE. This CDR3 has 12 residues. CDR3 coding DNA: TGTGCCAGCAGCGTAGATACGGGCGAGCAGTACTTC. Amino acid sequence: CASSVDTGEQYF. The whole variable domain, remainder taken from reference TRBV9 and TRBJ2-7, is DSGVTQTPKHLITATGQRVTLRCSPRSGDLSVYWYQQSLDQGLQFLIQYYNGEERAKGNILERFSAQQFPDLHSELNLSSLELGDSALYFCASSVDTGEQYFGPGTRLTVT.

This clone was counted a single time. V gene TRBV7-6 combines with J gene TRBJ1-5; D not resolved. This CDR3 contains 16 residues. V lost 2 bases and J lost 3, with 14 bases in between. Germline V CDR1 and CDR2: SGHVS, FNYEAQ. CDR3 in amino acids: CASSLSGQRNNQPQHF. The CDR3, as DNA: TGTGCCAGCAGCTTATCAGGCCAGAGAAACAATCAGCCCCAGCATTTT.

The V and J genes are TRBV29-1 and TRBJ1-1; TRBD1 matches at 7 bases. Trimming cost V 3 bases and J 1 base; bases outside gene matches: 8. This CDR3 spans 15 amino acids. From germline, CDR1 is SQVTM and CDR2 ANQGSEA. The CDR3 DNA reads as TGCAGCGTTGAGACAGGGACCCCTTGGAACACTGAAGCTTTCTTT. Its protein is CSVETGTPWNTEAFF.

The CDR3 DNA reads as TGTGCCAGCAGCTTCGCAGGGGGGTGGGAGACCCAGTACTTC. Protein sequence: CASSFAGGWETQYF. The V gene is TRBV7-9, the J gene TRBJ2-5, with D perhaps matching TRBD1 (7 bases). The germline V and J ends were trimmed by 3 bases and 5 bases, with 13 bases remaining between them. Germline lookup yields CDR1 SEHNR and CDR2 FQNEAQ (reference sequence). The CDR3 totals 14 residues.

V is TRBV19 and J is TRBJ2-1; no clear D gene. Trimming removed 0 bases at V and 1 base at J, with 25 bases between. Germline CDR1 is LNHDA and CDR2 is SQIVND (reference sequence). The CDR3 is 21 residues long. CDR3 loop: CASSIDFAVSKIKLSYNEQFF. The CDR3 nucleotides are TGTGCCAGTAGTATAGATTTTGCGGTGTCGAAGATTAAATTGTCCTACAATGAGCAGTTCTTC.

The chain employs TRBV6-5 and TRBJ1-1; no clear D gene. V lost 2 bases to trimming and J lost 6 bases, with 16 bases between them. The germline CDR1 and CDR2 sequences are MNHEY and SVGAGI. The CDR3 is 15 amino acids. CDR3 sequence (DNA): TGTGCCAGCAGTTACGATTCCAGGTGGGGAGCTGAAGCTTTCTTT. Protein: CASSYDSRWGAEAFF.

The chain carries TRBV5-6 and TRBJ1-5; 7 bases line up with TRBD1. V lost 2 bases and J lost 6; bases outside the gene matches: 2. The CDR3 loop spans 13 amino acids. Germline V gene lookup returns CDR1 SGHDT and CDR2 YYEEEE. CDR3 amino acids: CASSFQGGQPQHF. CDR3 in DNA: TGTGCCAGCAGCTTCCAGGGGGGTCAGCCCCAGCATTTT.

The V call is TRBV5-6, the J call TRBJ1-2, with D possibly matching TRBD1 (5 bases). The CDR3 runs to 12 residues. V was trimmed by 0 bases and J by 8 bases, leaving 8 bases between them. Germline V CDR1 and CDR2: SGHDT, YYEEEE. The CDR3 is CASSLGREGYTF. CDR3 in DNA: TGTGCCAGCAGCTTGGGCAGGGAAGGCTACACCTTC.

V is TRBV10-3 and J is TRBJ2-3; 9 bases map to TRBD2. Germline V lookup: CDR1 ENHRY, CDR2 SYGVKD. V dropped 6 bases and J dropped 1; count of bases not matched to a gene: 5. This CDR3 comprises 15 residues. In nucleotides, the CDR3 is TGTGCCATCAGCCGTAGCGGGGGCCGCACAGATACGCAGTATTTT. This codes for CAISRSGGRTDTQYF.

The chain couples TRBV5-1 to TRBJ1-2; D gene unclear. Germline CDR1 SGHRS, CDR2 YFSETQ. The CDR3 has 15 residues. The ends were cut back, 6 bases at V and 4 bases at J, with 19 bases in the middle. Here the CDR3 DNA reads TGCGCCAGCACGCCTATCCCTGATGGTGGCTATGGCTACACCTTC. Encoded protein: CASTPIPDGGYGYTF.

The CDR3 bases are TGTGCCAGCTCAACATACCAAGAGACCCAGTACTTC. This gives the protein CASSTYQETQYF. V and J are TRBV18 and TRBJ2-5; no clear D. Germline V gives CDR1 KGHSH, CDR2 LQKENI. CDR3 length: 12 amino acids. Trimming removed 5 bases from V and 0 bases from J, with 4 bases in between.

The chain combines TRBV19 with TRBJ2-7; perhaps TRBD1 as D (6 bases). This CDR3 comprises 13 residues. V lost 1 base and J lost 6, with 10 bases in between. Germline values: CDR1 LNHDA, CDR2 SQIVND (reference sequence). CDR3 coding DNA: TGTGCCAGTAGTATAGGGGGGCCAGGCGAGCAGTACTTC. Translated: CASSIGGPGEQYF.

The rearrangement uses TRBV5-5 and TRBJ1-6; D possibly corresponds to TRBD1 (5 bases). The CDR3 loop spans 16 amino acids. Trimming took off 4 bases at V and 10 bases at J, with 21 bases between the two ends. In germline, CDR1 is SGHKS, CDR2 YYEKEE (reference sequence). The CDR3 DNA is TGTGCCAGCAGCGATCTTAGAGACAGAACGAACTCACCCCTCCACTTT. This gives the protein CASSDLRDRTNSPLHF.

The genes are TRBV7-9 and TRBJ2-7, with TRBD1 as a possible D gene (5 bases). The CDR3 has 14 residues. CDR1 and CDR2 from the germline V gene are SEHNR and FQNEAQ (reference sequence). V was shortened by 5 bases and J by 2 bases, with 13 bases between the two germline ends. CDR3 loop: CASSPPDNPYEQYF. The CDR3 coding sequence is TGTGCCAGCAGCCCACCGGACAATCCCTACGAGCAGTACTTC.

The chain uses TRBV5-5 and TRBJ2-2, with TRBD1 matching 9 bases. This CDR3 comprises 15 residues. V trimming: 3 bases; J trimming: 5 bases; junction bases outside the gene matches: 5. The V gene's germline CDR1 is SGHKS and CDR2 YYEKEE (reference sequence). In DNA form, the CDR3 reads TGTGCCAGCAGCTCGGGACAGGGTGGTACCGGGGAGCTGTTTTTT. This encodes CASSSGQGGTGELFF. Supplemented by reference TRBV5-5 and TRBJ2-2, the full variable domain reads DAGVTQSPTHLIKTRGQQVTLRCSPISGHKSVSWYQQVLGQGPQFIFQYYEKEERGRGNFPDRFSARQFPNYSSELNVNALLLGDSALYLCASSSGQGGTGELFFGEGSRLTVL.

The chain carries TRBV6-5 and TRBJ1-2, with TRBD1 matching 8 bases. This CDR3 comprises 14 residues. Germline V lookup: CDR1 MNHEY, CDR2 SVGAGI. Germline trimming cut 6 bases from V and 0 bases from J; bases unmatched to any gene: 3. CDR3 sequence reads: CASSRDRTNYGYTF. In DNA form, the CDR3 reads TGTGCCAGCAGCCGGGACAGGACTAACTATGGCTACACCTTC.

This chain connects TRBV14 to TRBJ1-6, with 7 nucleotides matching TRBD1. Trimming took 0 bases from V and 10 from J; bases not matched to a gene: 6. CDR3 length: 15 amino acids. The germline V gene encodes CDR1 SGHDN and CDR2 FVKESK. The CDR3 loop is CASSQDPRGKSPLHF. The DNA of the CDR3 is TGTGCCAGCAGCCAAGATCCCAGGGGGAAGTCACCCCTCCACTTT.

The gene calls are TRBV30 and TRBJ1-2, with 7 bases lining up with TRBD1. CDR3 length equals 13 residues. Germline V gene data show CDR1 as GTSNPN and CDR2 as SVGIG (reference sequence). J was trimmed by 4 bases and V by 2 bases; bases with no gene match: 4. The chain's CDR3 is CAWSRQGSYGYTF. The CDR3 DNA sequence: TGTGCCTGGAGTCGACAGGGTTCCTATGGCTACACCTTC.

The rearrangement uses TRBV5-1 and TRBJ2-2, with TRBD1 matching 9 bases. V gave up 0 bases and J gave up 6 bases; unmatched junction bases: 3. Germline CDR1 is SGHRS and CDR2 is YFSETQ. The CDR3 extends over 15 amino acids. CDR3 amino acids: CASSLGGQGSGELFF. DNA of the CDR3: TGCGCCAGCAGCTTGGGGGGACAGGGTTCCGGGGAGCTGTTTTTT.

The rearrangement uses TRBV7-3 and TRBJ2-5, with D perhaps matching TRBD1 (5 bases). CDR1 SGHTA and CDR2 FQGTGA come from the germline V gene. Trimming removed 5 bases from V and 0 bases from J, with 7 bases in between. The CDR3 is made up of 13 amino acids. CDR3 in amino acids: CASSVTDQETQYF. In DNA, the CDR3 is TGTGCCAGCAGCGTGACAGACCAAGAGACCCAGTACTTC.

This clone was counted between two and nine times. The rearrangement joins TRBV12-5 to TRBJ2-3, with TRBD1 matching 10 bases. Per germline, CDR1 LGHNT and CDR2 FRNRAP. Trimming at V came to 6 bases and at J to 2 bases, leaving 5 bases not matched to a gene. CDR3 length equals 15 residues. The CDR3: CASGPGQGSTDTQYF. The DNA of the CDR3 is TGTGCTAGTGGGCCGGGACAGGGGTCCACAGATACGCAGTATTTT.